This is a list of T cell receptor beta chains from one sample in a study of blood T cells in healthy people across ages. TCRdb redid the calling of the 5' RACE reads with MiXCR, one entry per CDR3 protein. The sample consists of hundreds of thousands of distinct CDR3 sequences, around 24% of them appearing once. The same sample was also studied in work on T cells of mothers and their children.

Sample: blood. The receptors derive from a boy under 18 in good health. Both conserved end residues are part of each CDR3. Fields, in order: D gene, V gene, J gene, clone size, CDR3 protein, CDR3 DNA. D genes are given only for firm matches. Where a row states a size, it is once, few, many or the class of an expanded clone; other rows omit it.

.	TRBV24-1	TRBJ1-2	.	CATSDVLGPGNYGYTF	TGTGCCACCAGTGATGTCCTGGGGCCTGGCAACTATGGCTACACCTTC
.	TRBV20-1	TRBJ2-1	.	CSARVRGGKLYNEQFF	TGCAGTGCTAGAGTCCGGGGCGGAAAACTCTACAATGAGCAGTTCTTC
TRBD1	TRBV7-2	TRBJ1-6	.	CASSHTGANSPLHF	TGTGCCAGCAGCCACACAGGGGCAAATTCACCCCTCCACTTT
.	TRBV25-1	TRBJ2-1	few	CASSENSYNEQFF	TGTGCCAGCAGTGAGAACTCTTACAATGAGCAGTTCTTC
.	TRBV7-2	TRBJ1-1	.	CASSPRTRNTEAFF	TGTGCCAGCAGCCCGAGGACAAGGAACACTGAAGCTTTCTTT
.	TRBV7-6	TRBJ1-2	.	CASSLKQNYGYTF	TGTGCCAGCAGCTTAAAACAGAACTATGGCTACACCTTC
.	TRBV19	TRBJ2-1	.	CASSMGGSFDEQFF	TGTGCCAGTAGTATGGGGGGCTCCTTCGATGAGCAGTTCTTC
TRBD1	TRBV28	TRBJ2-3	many	CASSRLTGTTDTQYF	TGTGCCAGCAGCCGCTTGACAGGGACCACAGATACGCAGTATTTT
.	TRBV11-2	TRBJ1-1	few	CASSLRGGPNTEAFF	TGTGCCAGCAGCTTACGAGGGGGGCCGAACACTGAAGCTTTCTTT
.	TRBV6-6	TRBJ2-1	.	CASMAGGGNEQFF	TGTGCCAGCATGGCAGGGGGGGGAAATGAGCAGTTCTTC
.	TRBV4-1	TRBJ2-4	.	CASSQPGVTKNIQYF	TGCGCCAGCAGCCAACCGGGAGTGACCAAAAACATTCAGTACTTC
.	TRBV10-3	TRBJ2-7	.	CAISRASLSYEQYF	TGTGCCATCAGTAGGGCCAGCCTCTCCTACGAGCAGTACTTC
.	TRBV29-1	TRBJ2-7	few	CSVFEQYF	TGCAGCGTTTTCGAGCAGTACTTC
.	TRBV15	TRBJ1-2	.	CATSRDGGYTF	TGTGCCACCAGCAGAGACGGTGGCTACACCTTC
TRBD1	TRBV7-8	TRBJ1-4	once	CASSSRTGLKEKLFF	TGTGCCAGCAGCTCTAGGACAGGGCTCAAGGAAAAACTGTTTTTT
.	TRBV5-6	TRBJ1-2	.	CASSLGPGAMNGYTF	TGTGCCAGCAGCTTGGGGCCCGGGGCCATGAATGGCTACACCTTC
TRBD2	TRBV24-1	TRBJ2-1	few	CATSEPTSPGNEQFF	TGTGCCACCAGTGAGCCGACTAGCCCTGGCAATGAGCAGTTCTTC
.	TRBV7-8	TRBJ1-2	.	CASSLAADGYTF	TGTGCCAGCAGCTTAGCAGCGGATGGCTACACCTTC
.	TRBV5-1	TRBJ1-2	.	CASSPSGFLNYGYTF	TGCGCCAGCAGCCCTTCGGGATTCCTTAACTATGGCTACACCTTC
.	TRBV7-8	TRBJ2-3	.	CASSSGGQWETQYF	TGTGCCAGCAGCTCGGGGGGACAGTGGGAAACGCAGTATTTT
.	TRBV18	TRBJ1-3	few	CASSTGGGSGNTIYF	TGTGCCAGCTCTACCGGCGGGGGCTCTGGAAACACCATATATTTT
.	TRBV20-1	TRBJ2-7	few	CSARDFEGQGISYEQYF	TGCAGTGCTAGAGATTTTGAGGGGCAGGGGATCTCCTACGAGCAGTACTTC
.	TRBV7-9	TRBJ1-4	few	CASSLGGHGEKLFF	TGTGCCAGCAGCTTAGGGGGGCATGGTGAAAAACTGTTTTTT
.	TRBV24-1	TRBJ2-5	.	CATSDSLQSRTQYF	TGTGCCACCAGTGATTCTCTACAGTCCAGGACCCAGTACTTC
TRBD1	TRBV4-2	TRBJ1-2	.	CASSPGDRGGYGYTF	TGTGCCAGCAGCCCCGGGGACAGGGGCGGCTATGGCTACACCTTC
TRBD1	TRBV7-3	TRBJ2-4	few	CASSRIQGSIQYF	TGTGCCAGCAGCCGGATACAGGGGAGCATTCAGTACTTC
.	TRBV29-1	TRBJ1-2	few	CSVAGAQSYYGYTF	TGCAGCGTTGCAGGGGCCCAATCCTACTATGGCTACACCTTC
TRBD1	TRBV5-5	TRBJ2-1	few	CAGSWDGTGNEQFF	TGTGCCGGCAGCTGGGACGGGACAGGCAATGAGCAGTTCTTC